Following are 14 T cell receptor beta chains from one sample sequenced in a study of spatial heterogeneity in lung cancer. TCRdb re-analysed the 5' RACE reads in MiXCR, keeping a single row per CDR3 protein. The data show around 75,000 distinct CDR3 sequences, 10% to 15% seen once. Time point here: sample taken at primary tumor resection. Material for sequencing was whole RNA from tumor, nontumor lung or frozen PBMC, left unsorted. This sample comprised PBMCs, obtained at surgery. All receptors come from a male donor with early-stage non-small cell lung cancer.

This clonotype was recorded many times. The chain links TRBV30 to TRBJ1-2, with D tentatively TRBD1 (5 bases). CDR1 is GTSNPN and CDR2 is SVGIG in the germline V gene (reference sequence). The CDR3 has 14 residues. V lost 5 bases to trimming and J lost 5 bases, with 18 bases between them. CDR3 loop: CAWLLRGGPYGYTF. The CDR3 DNA sequence: TGTGCCTGGTTGTTACGCGGGGGTCCATATGGCTACACCTTC.

As to this clonotype: A read error is likely, as this CDR3 ends without the conserved phenylalanine or tryptophan. This rearrangement joins TRBV12-3 or TRBV12-4 to TRBJ1-1; D might be TRBD1 (6 bases). V lost 5 bases, J lost 4 bases, and 11 bases lay in between. The CDR3 runs to 13 residues. CDR3: CASSPSDSTEAFL. The CDR3 region has the DNA TGTGCCAGCAGTCCTTCGGACAGCACTGAAGCTTTCCTT.

V is TRBV7-2 and J is TRBJ2-7; no clear D gene. Germline lookup yields CDR1 SGHTA and CDR2 FQGNSA. The ends were cut back, 1 base at V and 3 bases at J, with 7 bases in the middle. The CDR3 is 13 residues long. The CDR3 spells CASSLVADYEQYF. The CDR3 bases are TGTGCCAGCAGCTTAGTGGCCGACTACGAGCAGTACTTC.

This clonotype has a handful of counts. V is TRBV20-1 and J is TRBJ1-3; no firm D call. Germline V gives CDR1 DFQATT, CDR2 SNEGSKA (reference sequence). The V and J ends lost 5 bases and 1 base respectively, with 12 bases between them. The CDR3 loop spans 14 amino acids. The CDR3 protein is CSAPGVGSGNTIYF. CDR3 DNA: TGCAGTGCTCCCGGGGTGGGGTCTGGAAACACCATATATTTT.

This clonotype was recorded at least ten times. The chain couples TRBV12-3 or TRBV12-4 to TRBJ1-1, with no clear D. The length of the CDR3 is 12 residues. V was cut by 6 bases and J by 4 bases, with 9 bases left in between. The CDR3 DNA reads as TGTGCCAGCAGCCCTCTGGCCACTGAAGCTTTCTTT. Protein product: CASSPLATEAFF.

The chain carries TRBV6-1 and TRBJ2-7; D may be TRBD1 (6 bases). The CDR3 is made up of 16 amino acids. Germline V CDR1 and CDR2: MNHNS, SASEGT. The V end was cut by 7 bases, the J end by 2 bases, with 21 bases between. CDR3 nucleotides: TGTGCCAGCATACCGAGGCCCCGGACAGAACCCTACGAGCAGTACTTC. Translated: CASIPRPRTEPYEQYF.

This clonotype turned up a few times. The chain has TRBV5-1 and TRBJ1-1, with D possibly matching TRBD1 (6 bases). V dropped 1 base and J dropped 1 base, with 11 bases sitting between them. Per germline, CDR1 SGHRS and CDR2 YFSETQ. The CDR3 is made up of 15 amino acids. Here the CDR3 reads CASSLTGTPNTEAFF. The CDR3 region has the DNA TGCGCCAGCAGCTTGACAGGGACACCGAACACTGAAGCTTTCTTT.

This clonotype was detected a few times. The V and J genes are TRBV18 and TRBJ2-7; 7 bases line up with TRBD2. V dropped 6 bases and J dropped 0; count of bases not matched to a gene: 11. The CDR3 extends over 16 amino acids. Germline assignment: CDR1 KGHSH and CDR2 LQKENI. In DNA form, the CDR3 reads TGTGCCAGCTCGCGGCTAGCTAGCGGACTCTCCTACGAGCAGTACTTC. This translates into CASSRLASGLSYEQYF.

The chain is built from TRBV18 and TRBJ1-1; the D gene is possibly TRBD1 (6 bases). V lost 8 bases to trimming and J lost 0 bases, with 10 bases between them. The CDR3 sequence is 13 residues long. Looked up from germline, CDR1 is KGHSH and CDR2 is LQKENI. The CDR3 loop reads CASHGQLNTEAFF. DNA for the CDR3: TGTGCCAGCCACGGACAGTTGAACACTGAAGCTTTCTTT.

This clonotype was picked up a small number of times. The V gene is TRBV5-1, the J gene TRBJ2-1, with D uncertain. The CDR3 has 15 amino acids. The germline V gene encodes CDR1 SGHRS and CDR2 YFSETQ. Trimming stripped 3 bases from V and 4 bases from J, with 14 bases between. For the CDR3, the DNA is TGCGCCAGCAGCTCCTCCCCTGGCAGTTACAATGAGCAGTTCTTC. Translation gives CASSSSPGSYNEQFF.

This clonotype was observed a few times. The chain has TRBV20-1 and TRBJ1-5; 8 positions agree with TRBD1. CDR1 is DFQATT and CDR2 is SNEGSKA in the germline V gene (reference sequence). The CDR3 covers 12 residues. The CDR3 sequence is CSSGQGGQPQHF. DNA for the CDR3: TGCAGCTCAGGACAGGGAGGGCAGCCCCAGCATTTT.

This chain links TRBV12-3 or TRBV12-4 with TRBJ1-5, with a weak D call TRBD1 (6 bases). V lost 7 bases, J lost 3 bases, and 16 bases lay in between. This CDR3 is 15 amino acids long. This CDR3 is CASKIQTGANQPQHF. The CDR3 nucleotides read TGTGCCAGCAAAATCCAGACGGGGGCCAATCAGCCCCAGCATTTT.

This clonotype was seen at least ten times. The gene calls are TRBV29-1 and TRBJ1-1; D remains ambiguous. V was pared by 7 bases and J by 6 bases, with 12 bases between. CDR1 is SQVTM and CDR2 is ANQGSEA in the germline V gene. The CDR3 consists of 11 residues. DNA of the CDR3: TGCAGCGCTCGGGCAGACTCTGAAGCTTTCTTT. It specifies CSARADSEAFF. The full variable domain, completed using reference TRBV29-1 and TRBJ1-1, is SAVISQKPSRDICQRGTSLTIQCQVDSQVTMMFWYRQQPGQSLTLIATANQGSEATYESGFVIDKFPISRPNLTFSTLTVSNMSPEDSSIYLCSARADSEAFFGQGTRLTVV.

This clonotype was seen at least ten times. The V gene is TRBV3-1, the J gene TRBJ2-7; D might be TRBD1 (6 bases). Germline V gives CDR1 LGHDT, CDR2 YNNKEL (reference sequence). The V gene lost 3 bases and the J gene lost 1 base, with 7 bases spanning the gap. CDR3 length: 13 amino acids. The CDR3 is CASSHGQSYEQYF. The CDR3 region has the DNA TGTGCCAGCAGCCACGGACAGTCCTACGAGCAGTACTTC.